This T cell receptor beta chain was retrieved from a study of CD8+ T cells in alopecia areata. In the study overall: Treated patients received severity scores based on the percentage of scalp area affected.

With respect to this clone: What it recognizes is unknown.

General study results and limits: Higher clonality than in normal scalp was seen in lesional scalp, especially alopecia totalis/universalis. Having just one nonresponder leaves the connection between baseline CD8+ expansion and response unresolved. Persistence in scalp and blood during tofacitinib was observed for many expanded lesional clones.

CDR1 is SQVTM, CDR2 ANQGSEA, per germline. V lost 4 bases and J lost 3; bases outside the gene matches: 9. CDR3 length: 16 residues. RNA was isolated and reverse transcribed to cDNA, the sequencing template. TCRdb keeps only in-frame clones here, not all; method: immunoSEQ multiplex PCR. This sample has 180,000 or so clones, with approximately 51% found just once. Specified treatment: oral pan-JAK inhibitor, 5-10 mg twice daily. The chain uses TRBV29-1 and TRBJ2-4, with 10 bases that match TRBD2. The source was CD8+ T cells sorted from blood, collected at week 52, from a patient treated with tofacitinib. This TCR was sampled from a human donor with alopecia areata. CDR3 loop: CSVGGTSDSVKNIQYF. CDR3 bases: TGCAGCGTTGGGGGGACTAGCGATTCAGTCAAAAACATTCAGTACTTC. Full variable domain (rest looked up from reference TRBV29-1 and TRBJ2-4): SAVISQKPSRDICQRGTSLTIQCQVDSQVTMMFWYRQQPGQSLTLIATANQGSEATYESGFVIDKFPISRPNLTFSTLTVSNMSPEDSSIYLCSVGGTSDSVKNIQYFGAGTRLSVL.